The 5 T cell receptor beta chains listed next were all sequenced from one sample in a study of blood T cell repertoires in COVID-19 (dated by TCRdb to about 2020). The library was made by the immunoSEQ multiplex PCR assay. Here the immuneACCESS table is served through TCRdb, limited to in-frame sequences with V and J called. Missing clones are a known gap in these copies; in checked studies unresolved V genes cover under half, and the rest lacks a known reason. The sample table holds 35,000 to 50,000 clones, of which around 80% were seen once. More than 8.5% of the sample is taken by the ten largest. Source material: peripheral blood. These receptors were collected from a man aged 55 to 70 in a cohort sampled during active COVID-19.

The CDR3 bases are TGTGCCAGCAGAGGGGGACTAGCGACTGAGCAGTTCTTC. As protein: CASRGGLATEQFF. The chain carries TRBV6-5 and TRBJ2-1; 10 bases fit TRBD2. The length of the CDR3 is 13 residues. Germline V gives CDR1 MNHEY, CDR2 SVGAGI. Trimming at V came to 6 bases and at J to 9 bases, leaving 5 bases not matched to a gene.

The chain couples TRBV5-4 to TRBJ1-2; 7 bases map to TRBD1. Looked up from germline, CDR1 is SGHNT and CDR2 is YYREEE (reference sequence). V lost 5 bases to trimming and J lost 10 bases; unmatched junction nucleotides: 11. The CDR3 sequence is 13 residues long. This CDR3 reads CASRSQGQYNYTF. DNA for the CDR3: TGTGCCAGCAGGTCTCAGGGACAGTACAACTACACCTTC. Full variable domain (outside the CDR3, taken from reference TRBV5-4 and TRBJ1-2): ETGVTQSPTHLIKTRGQQVTLRCSSQSGHNTVSWYQQALGQGPQFIFQYYREEENGRGNFPPRFSGLQFPNYSSELNVNALELDDSALYLCASRSQGQYNYTFGSGTRLTVV.

Many counts were recorded for this clone. The rearrangement uses TRBV27 and TRBJ1-5, with a possible D match to TRBD1 (6 bases). CDR1 MNHEY and CDR2 SMNVEV come from the germline V gene (reference sequence). V dropped 1 base and J dropped 1 base, with 17 bases sitting between them. The CDR3 length is 18 residues. CDR3 in DNA: TGTGCCAGCAGTTTATGGGGGCATCGGGCAGGGAGCAATCAGCCCCAGCATTTT. It specifies CASSLWGHRAGSNQPQHF.

The chain joins TRBV7-9 to TRBJ1-1, with a possible D match to TRBD1 (5 bases). Germline assignment: CDR1 SEHNR and CDR2 FQNEAQ (reference sequence). The CDR3 sequence is 13 residues long. This CDR3 reads CAGRGYQNTEAFF. The CDR3 DNA sequence: TGTGCAGGGAGGGGATATCAGAACACTGAAGCTTTCTTT.

J is TRBJ1-4 and V is TRBV2, with TRBD1 matching over 9 bases. Losses at the gene ends were 6 bases for V and 5 bases for J; bases not matched to a gene: 4. Germline V gene lookup returns CDR1 SNHLY and CDR2 FYNNEI. This CDR3 region has 14 residues. For the CDR3, the DNA is TGTGCCAGCAGGTCCGGGACAGGGAATGAAAAACTGTTTTTT. Amino acids: CASRSGTGNEKLFF. The full variable domain, with the rest looked up from reference TRBV2 and TRBJ1-4, is EPEVTQTPSHQVTQMGQEVILRCVPISNHLYFYWYRQILGQKVEFLVSFYNNEISEKSEIFDDQFSVERPDGSNFTLKIRSTKLEDSAMYFCASRSGTGNEKLFFGSGTQLSVL.